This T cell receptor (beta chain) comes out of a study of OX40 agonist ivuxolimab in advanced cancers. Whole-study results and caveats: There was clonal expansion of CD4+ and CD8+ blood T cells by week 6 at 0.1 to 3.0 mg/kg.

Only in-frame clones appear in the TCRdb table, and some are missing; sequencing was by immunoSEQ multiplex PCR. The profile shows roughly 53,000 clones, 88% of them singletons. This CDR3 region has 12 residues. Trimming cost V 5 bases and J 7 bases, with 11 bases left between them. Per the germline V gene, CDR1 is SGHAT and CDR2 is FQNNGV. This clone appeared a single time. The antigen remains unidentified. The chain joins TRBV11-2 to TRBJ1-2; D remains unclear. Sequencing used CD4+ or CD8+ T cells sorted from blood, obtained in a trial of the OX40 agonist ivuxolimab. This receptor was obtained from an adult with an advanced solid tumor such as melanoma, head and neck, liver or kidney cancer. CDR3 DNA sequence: TGTGCCAGCAGCCCCGGTCTGGGTGGCTACACCTTC. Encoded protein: CASSPGLGGYTF.